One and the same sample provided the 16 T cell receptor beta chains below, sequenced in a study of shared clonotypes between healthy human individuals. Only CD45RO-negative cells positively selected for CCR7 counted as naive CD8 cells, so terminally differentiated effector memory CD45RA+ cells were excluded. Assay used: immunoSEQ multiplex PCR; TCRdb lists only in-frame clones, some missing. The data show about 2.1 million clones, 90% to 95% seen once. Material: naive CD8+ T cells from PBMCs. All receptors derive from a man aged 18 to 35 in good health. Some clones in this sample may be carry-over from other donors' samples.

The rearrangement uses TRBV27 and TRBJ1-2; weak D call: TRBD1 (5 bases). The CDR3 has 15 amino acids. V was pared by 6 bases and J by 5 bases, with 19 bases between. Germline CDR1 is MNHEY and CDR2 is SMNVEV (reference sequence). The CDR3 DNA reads TGTGCCAGCAGCCTTCTTGGGGACTGGCGATATGGCTACACCTTC. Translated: CASSLLGDWRYGYTF.

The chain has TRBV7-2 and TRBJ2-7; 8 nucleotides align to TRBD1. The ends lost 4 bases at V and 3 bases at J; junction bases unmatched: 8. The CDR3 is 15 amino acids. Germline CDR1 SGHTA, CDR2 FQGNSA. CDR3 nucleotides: TGTGCCAGCAGCTCCCTCTATACAGGGGGCTACGAGCAGTACTTC. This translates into CASSSLYTGGYEQYF.

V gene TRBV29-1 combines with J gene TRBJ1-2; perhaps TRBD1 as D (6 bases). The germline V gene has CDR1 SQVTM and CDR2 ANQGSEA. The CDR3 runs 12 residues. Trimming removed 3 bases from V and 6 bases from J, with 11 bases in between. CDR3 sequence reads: CSVDPGANGYTF. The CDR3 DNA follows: TGCAGCGTTGATCCGGGGGCGAATGGCTACACCTTC.

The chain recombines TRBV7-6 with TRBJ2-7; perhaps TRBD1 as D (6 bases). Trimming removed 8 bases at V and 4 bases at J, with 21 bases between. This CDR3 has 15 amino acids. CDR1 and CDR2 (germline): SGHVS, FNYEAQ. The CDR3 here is CASRLIAGEGYEQYF. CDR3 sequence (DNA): TGTGCCAGCCGCCTAATCGCAGGGGAAGGTTACGAGCAGTACTTC.

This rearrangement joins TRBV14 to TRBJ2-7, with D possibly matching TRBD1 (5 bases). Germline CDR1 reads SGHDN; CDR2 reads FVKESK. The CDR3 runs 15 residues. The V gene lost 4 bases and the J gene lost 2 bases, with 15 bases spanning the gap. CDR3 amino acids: CASSPPRVPPYEQYF. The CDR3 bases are TGTGCCAGCAGCCCCCCCAGGGTACCCCCCTACGAGCAGTACTTC.

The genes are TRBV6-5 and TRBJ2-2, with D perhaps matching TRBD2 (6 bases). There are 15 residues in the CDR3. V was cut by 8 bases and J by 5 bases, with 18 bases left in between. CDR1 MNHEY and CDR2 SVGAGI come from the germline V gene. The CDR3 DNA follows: TGTGCCAGCGCTTCCTTTGCGGGGTTTACCGGGGAGCTGTTTTTT. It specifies CASASFAGFTGELFF.

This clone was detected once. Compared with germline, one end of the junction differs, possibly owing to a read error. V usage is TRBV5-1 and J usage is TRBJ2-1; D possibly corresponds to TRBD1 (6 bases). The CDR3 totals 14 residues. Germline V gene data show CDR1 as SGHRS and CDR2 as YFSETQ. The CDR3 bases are TGCGCCAGCAGCTTGGAAGGGGGTTACAATGAACAGTTCTTC. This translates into CASSLEGGYNEQFF.

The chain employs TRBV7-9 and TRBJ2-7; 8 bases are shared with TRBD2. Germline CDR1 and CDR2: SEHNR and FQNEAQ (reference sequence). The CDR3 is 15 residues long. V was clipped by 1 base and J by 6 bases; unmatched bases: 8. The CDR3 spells CASSLGLAGRSEQYF. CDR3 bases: TGTGCCAGCAGCTTAGGCCTAGCGGGCCGCAGCGAGCAGTACTTC.

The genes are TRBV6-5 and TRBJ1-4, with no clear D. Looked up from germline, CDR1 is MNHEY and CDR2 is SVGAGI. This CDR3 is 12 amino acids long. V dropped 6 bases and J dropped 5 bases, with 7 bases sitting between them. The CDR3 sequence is CASRQGNEKLFF. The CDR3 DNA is TGTGCCAGCAGGCAAGGGAATGAAAAACTGTTTTTT.

CDR3 in amino acids: CASSYWLGSTSYEQYF. The CDR3 nucleotides are TGTGCCAGCAGTTACTGGCTTGGGTCCACTTCCTACGAGCAGTACTTC. The chain carries TRBV6-6 and TRBJ2-7; D call uncertain. V was cut by 1 base and J by 1 base, with 14 bases left in between. The CDR3 sequence is 16 residues long. Germline CDR1 reads MNHNY; CDR2 reads SVGAGI (reference sequence).

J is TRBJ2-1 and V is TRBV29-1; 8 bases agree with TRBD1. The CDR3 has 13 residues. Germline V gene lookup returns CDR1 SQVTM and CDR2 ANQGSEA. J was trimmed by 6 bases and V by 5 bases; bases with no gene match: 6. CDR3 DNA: TGCAGCGTTTCCGGGACAGGAGTCAATGAGCAGTTCTTC. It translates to CSVSGTGVNEQFF.

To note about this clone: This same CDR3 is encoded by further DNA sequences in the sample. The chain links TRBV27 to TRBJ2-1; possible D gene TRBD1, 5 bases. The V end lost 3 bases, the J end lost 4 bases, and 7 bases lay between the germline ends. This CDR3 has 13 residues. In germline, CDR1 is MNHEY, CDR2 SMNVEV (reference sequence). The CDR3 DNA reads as TGTGCCAGCAGTTTCGACAGTTACAATGAGCAGTTCTTC. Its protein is CASSFDSYNEQFF.

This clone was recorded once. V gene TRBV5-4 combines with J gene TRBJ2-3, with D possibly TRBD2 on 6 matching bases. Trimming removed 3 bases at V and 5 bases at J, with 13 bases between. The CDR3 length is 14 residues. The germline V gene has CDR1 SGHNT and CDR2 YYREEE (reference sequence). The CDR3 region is CASSSEGVGDTQYF. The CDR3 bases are TGTGCCAGCAGCTCGGAGGGAGTGGGAGATACGCAGTATTTT.

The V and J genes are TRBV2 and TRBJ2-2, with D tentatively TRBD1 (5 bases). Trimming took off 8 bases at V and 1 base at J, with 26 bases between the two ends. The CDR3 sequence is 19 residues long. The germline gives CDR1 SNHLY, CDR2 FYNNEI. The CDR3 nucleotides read TGTGCCAGCTTTCCCCTAATCGTCAGGGAATCGGAGAACACCGGGGAGCTGTTTTTT. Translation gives CASFPLIVRESENTGELFF.

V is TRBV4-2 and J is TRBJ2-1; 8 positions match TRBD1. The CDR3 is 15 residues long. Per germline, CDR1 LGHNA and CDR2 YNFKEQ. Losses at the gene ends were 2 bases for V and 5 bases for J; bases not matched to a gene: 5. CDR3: CASSQYGTGHNEQFF. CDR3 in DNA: TGTGCCAGCAGCCAATACGGGACAGGCCACAATGAGCAGTTCTTC.

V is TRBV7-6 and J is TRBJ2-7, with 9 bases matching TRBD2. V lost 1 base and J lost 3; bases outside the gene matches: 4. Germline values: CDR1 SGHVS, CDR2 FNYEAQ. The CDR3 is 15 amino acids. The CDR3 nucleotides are TGTGCCAGCAGCTTAGGAGCGGGGGGACTCTACGAGCAGTACTTC. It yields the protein CASSLGAGGLYEQYF.